This T cell receptor (beta chain) was captured in a study of T cells after yellow fever vaccination. Study results and limitations: In post-booster samples, most primary-vaccination clones reappeared (around 95% CD4, about 91% CD8). Though weaker, the secondary response peaked faster, on day 5 versus 15. Overlap between CD4 and CD8 compartments was detected for a small share of clonotypes.

Template-switching 5'RACE yielded the TCR cDNA; a universal primer site and UMIs were added in the process. In TCRdb, the 5' RACE reads were re-called with MiXCR into one record per CDR3 protein. The sample includes 300,000 to 400,000 distinct CDR3 sequences, about 8.7% of them seen just once. This clonotype was seen repeatedly, ten times or more. Its antigen is unknown. An end of the junction does not agree with germline; a read error may underlie this. CDR3 length: 15 residues. Germline V CDR1 and CDR2: DFQATT, SNEGSKA (reference sequence). The chain joins TRBV20-1 to TRBJ2-1, with 7 bases lining up with TRBD1. The sequencing here drew on PBMCs, taken on the day of the first yellow fever vaccination. This receptor was obtained from a man aged 18 to 29 who received the YFV17D yellow fever vaccine. CDR3 in amino acids: CSAPNRGPPYNEQFF. Here the CDR3 DNA reads TGCAGTGCGCCAAACAGGGGCCCACCCTATAATGAGCAGTTCTTC.